These 17 T cell receptor beta chains were all obtained from the same sample, sequenced in a study of PD-1 blockade in classical Hodgkin lymphoma. Every single patient, without exception, relapsed after autologous stem cell transplantation, and brentuximab vedotin exposure varied. Only in-frame clones appear in the TCRdb table, and some are missing; sequencing was by immunoSEQ multiplex PCR. The sample holds roughly 60,000 clones, over 85% seen once. The specimen was peripheral blood mononuclear cells (PBMCs), collected at baseline. The source of these receptors is a human donor with classical Hodgkin lymphoma.

The chain couples TRBV5-1 to TRBJ2-1; 11 bases line up with TRBD2. Per germline, CDR1 SGHRS and CDR2 YFSETQ. The CDR3 extends over 18 amino acids. V shed 0 bases and J 2 bases; nucleotides not matched to a gene: 7. In nucleotides, the CDR3 is TGCGCCAGCAGCTTGGGTAGCGGGAGGGCCAGAACCTACAATGAGCAGTTCTTC. The encoded protein is CASSLGSGRARTYNEQFF.

The chain combines TRBV10-3 with TRBJ2-1, with 14 bases matching TRBD2. Germline loops: CDR1 ENHRY, CDR2 SYGVKD. The CDR3 consists of 14 residues. The V and J ends lost 6 bases and 6 bases, in that order; junction bases with no gene match: 1. The CDR3 reads CAISGTSGSNEQFF. DNA for the CDR3: TGTGCCATCAGCGGGACTAGCGGGAGCAATGAGCAGTTCTTC.

DNA of the CDR3: TGTGCCAGCAGTTTAGGGCGGGAGGTCAATGAGCAGTTCTTC. It translates to CASSLGREVNEQFF. This chain uses TRBV28 with TRBJ2-1, with 8 bases matching TRBD2. Looked up from germline, CDR1 is MDHEN and CDR2 is SYDVKM. J gave up 6 bases and V 2 bases, and 3 bases lay outside the gene matches. The CDR3 runs to 14 residues.

This chain joins TRBV11-2 and TRBJ2-1; 9 positions agree with TRBD1. The CDR3 contains 15 residues. Germline CDR1 is SGHAT and CDR2 is FQNNGV. V shed 5 bases, J shed 8 bases, and the junction held 10 bases outside the gene matches. In nucleotides, the CDR3 is TGTGCCAGCAGCAAATACGGGACAGGGTCAGATGAGCAGTTCTTC. Translated: CASSKYGTGSDEQFF.

This clone was observed a handful of times. The CDR3 bases are TGCAGTGCTAGCGTTAACACTGAAGCTTTCTTT. Its protein is CSASVNTEAFF. The chain has TRBV20-1 and TRBJ1-1; D is ambiguous. Germline-derived CDR1 and CDR2 are DFQATT and SNEGSKA (reference sequence). CDR3 length: 11 amino acids. V lost 3 bases to trimming and J lost 2 bases, with 4 bases between them.

This clone was seen a single time. The chain carries TRBV28 and TRBJ2-2; D might be TRBD1 (6 bases). V was pared by 8 bases and J by 8 bases, with 15 bases between. The CDR3 has 13 amino acids. Germline V gene data show CDR1 as MDHEN and CDR2 as SYDVKM. The CDR3 nucleotides read TGTGCCAGCGGAACAGGGAATCGGGGGGAGCTGTTTTTT. Translation gives CASGTGNRGELFF.

This chain uses TRBV5-4 with TRBJ2-5, with D perhaps TRBD1 (5 bases). Trimming pared 0 bases from V and 0 bases from J, leaving 9 bases between. From germline, CDR1 is SGHNT and CDR2 YYREEE (reference sequence). The CDR3 spans 15 residues. CDR3 loop: CASSLEGPHQETQYF. The CDR3 bases are TGTGCCAGCAGCTTGGAGGGGCCTCACCAAGAGACCCAGTACTTC.

J is TRBJ1-1 and V is TRBV7-2, with D uncertain. Germline V lookup: CDR1 SGHTA, CDR2 FQGNSA. V was pared by 3 bases and J by 1 base, with 6 bases between. The CDR3 extends over 13 amino acids. DNA for the CDR3: TGTGCCAGCAGCTTGGGAGAGAACACTGAAGCTTTCTTT. Its protein is CASSLGENTEAFF.

The V and J genes are TRBV5-4 and TRBJ2-6; 10 bases match TRBD2. This CDR3 contains 19 residues. Germline assignment: CDR1 SGHNT and CDR2 YYREEE (reference sequence). The ends lost 0 bases at V and 0 bases at J; junction bases unmatched: 6. The CDR3 DNA is TGTGCCAGCAGCTTGGTAGCGGGGGGCGCTCCCTCTGGGGCCAACGTCCTGACTTTC. Its protein is CASSLVAGGAPSGANVLTF.

The J gene is TRBJ2-6, the V gene TRBV5-1; D not certain. The CDR3 covers 14 residues. The germline gives CDR1 SGHRS, CDR2 YFSETQ. V lost 6 bases to trimming and J lost 0 bases, with 7 bases between them. As DNA, the CDR3 is TGCGCCAGCAAACTTAGCTCTGGGGCCAACGTCCTGACTTTC. Its protein is CASKLSSGANVLTF.

The chain links TRBV5-4 to TRBJ2-7; 11 nucleotides agree with TRBD1. CDR1 is SGHNT, CDR2 YYREEE, per germline (reference sequence). The CDR3 covers 16 residues. V shed 3 bases and J 1 base; nucleotides not matched to a gene: 6. Here the CDR3 DNA reads TGTGCCAGCAGCTCCTGGACAGGGGGCATGTCCTACGAGCAGTACTTC. As protein: CASSSWTGGMSYEQYF. Full variable domain (outside the CDR3, taken from reference TRBV5-4 and TRBJ2-7): ETGVTQSPTHLIKTRGQQVTLRCSSQSGHNTVSWYQQALGQGPQFIFQYYREEENGRGNFPPRFSGLQFPNYSSELNVNALELDDSALYLCASSSWTGGMSYEQYFGPGTRLTVT.

This chain connects TRBV27 to TRBJ2-5; D gene ambiguous. V was cut by 10 bases and J by 0 bases, with 12 bases left in between. The length of the CDR3 is 13 residues. The germline gives CDR1 MNHEY, CDR2 SMNVEV (reference sequence). CDR3 nucleotides: TGTGCCACCGGATCAGATGACCAAGAGACCCAGTACTTC. Protein product: CATGSDDQETQYF.

V usage is TRBV5-1 and J usage is TRBJ2-7, with a weak D call TRBD2 (6 bases). There are 17 residues in the CDR3. Trimming left V 4 bases short and J 0 bases short, with 20 bases between. Germline values: CDR1 SGHRS, CDR2 YFSETQ. The CDR3 DNA is TGCGCCAGCAGCCCTACAGGTGGGGGGTTCGGCTCCTACGAGCAGTACTTC. It yields the protein CASSPTGGGFGSYEQYF.

This clone was recorded only once. CDR3 in DNA: TGTGCCAGCTCACCACCAGGGGAGGGTCAGCCCCAGCATTTT. Protein product: CASSPPGEGQPQHF. The gene calls are TRBV18 and TRBJ1-5; D is possibly TRBD1 (5 bases). CDR1 is KGHSH and CDR2 is LQKENI in the germline V gene. Trimming shortened V by 0 bases and J by 6 bases, and 9 bases separated the two germline ends. The CDR3 length is 14 residues. The full variable domain, its missing parts supplied by reference TRBV18 and TRBJ1-5, is NAGVMQNPRHLVRRRGQEARLRCSPMKGHSHVYWYRQLPEEGLKFMVYLQKENIIDESGMPKERFSAEFPKEGPSILRIQQVVRGDSAAYFCASSPPGEGQPQHFGDGTRLSIL.

V is TRBV7-2 and J is TRBJ2-7; unclear D gene. Germline CDR1 reads SGHTA; CDR2 reads FQGNSA. Trimming took 0 bases from V and 4 from J, leaving 4 bases between them. This CDR3 spans 12 amino acids. The CDR3 sequence: CASSLAAYEQYF. The CDR3 DNA reads TGTGCCAGCAGCTTAGCTGCTTACGAGCAGTACTTC.

The chain links TRBV10-3 to TRBJ2-1; 10 positions match TRBD1. Germline V lookup: CDR1 ENHRY, CDR2 SYGVKD. CDR3 length: 15 amino acids. V shed 10 bases, J shed 6 bases, and the junction held 12 bases outside the gene matches. CDR3 in amino acids: CATFGTGEGINEQFF. In DNA, the CDR3 is TGTGCCACCTTCGGGACAGGGGAGGGTATCAATGAGCAGTTCTTC.

The chain employs TRBV7-9 and TRBJ1-1; D perhaps matches TRBD1 (5 bases). Germline V gene sequence: CDR1 SEHNR, CDR2 FQNEAQ (reference sequence). The CDR3 has 13 residues. V was cut by 5 bases and J by 1 base, with 8 bases left in between. The CDR3 loop is CASSRQTNTEAFF. CDR3 in DNA: TGTGCCAGCAGCCGACAGACGAACACTGAAGCTTTCTTT.